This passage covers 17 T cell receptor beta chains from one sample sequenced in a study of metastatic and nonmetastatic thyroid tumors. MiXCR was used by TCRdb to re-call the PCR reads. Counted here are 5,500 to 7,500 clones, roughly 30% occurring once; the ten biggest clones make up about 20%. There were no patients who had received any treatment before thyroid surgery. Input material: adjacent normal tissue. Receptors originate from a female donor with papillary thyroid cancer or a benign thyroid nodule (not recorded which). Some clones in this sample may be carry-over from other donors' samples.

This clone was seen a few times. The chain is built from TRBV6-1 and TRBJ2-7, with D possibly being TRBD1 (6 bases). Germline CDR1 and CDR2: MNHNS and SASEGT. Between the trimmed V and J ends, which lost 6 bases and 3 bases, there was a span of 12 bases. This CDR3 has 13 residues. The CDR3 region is CASRPTGSYEQYF. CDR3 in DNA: TGTGCCAGCAGGCCTACAGGGAGCTACGAGCAGTACTTC.

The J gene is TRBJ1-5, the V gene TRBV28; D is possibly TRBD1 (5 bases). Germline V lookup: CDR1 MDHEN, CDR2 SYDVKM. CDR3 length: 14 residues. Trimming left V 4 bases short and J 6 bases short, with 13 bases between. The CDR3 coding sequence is TGTGCCAGCAGTTCCCAGGTGGGGACTCAGCCCCAGCATTTT. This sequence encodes CASSSQVGTQPQHF.

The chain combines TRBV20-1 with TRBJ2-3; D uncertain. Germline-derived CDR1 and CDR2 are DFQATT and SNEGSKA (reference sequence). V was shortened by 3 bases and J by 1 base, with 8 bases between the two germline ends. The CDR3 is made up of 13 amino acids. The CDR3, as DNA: TGCAGTGCTAGTCCGCTCGGCACAGATACGCAGTATTTT. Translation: CSASPLGTDTQYF.

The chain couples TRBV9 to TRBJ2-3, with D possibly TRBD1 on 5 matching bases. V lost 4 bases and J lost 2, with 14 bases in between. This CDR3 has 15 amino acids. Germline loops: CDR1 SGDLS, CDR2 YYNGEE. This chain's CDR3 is CASSSTGLLTDTQYF. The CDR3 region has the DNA TGTGCCAGCAGCTCAACAGGCCTTCTCACAGATACGCAGTATTTT. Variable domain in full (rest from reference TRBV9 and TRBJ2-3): DSGVTQTPKHLITATGQRVTLRCSPRSGDLSVYWYQQSLDQGLQFLIQYYNGEERAKGNILERFSAQQFPDLHSELNLSSLELGDSALYFCASSSTGLLTDTQYFGPGTRLTVL.

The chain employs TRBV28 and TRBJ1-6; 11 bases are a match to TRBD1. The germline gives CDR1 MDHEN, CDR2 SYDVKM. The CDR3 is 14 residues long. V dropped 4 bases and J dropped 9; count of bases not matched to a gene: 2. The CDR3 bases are TGTGCCAGCAGTTCGGGACAGGGGGTTTCACCCCTCCACTTT. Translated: CASSSGQGVSPLHF.

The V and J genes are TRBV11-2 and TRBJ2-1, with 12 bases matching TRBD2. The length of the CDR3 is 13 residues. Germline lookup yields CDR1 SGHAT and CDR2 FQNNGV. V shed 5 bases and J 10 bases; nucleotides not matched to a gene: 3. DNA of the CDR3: TGTGCCAGCAGCATCGGACTAGCGGGGGAGCAGTTCTTC. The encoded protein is CASSIGLAGEQFF. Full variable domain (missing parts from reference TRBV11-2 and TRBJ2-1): EAGVAQSPRYKIIEKRQSVAFWCNPISGHATLYWYQQILGQGPKLLIQFQNNGVVDDSQLPKDRFSAERLKGVDSTLKIQPAKLEDSAVYLCASSIGLAGEQFFGPGTRLTVL.

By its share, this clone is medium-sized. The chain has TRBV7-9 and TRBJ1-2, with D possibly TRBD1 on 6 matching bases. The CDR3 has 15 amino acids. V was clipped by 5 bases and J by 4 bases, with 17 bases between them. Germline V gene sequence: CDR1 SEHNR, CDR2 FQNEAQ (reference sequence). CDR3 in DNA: TGTGCCAGCAGCGACGGACAGCCGGGCCTCTATGGCTACACCTTC. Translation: CASSDGQPGLYGYTF.

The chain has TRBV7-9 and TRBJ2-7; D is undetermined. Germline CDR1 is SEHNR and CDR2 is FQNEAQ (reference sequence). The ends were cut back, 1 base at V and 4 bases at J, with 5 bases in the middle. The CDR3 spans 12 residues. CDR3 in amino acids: CASSLEKYEQYF. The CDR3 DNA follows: TGTGCCAGCAGCTTAGAGAAATACGAGCAGTACTTC.

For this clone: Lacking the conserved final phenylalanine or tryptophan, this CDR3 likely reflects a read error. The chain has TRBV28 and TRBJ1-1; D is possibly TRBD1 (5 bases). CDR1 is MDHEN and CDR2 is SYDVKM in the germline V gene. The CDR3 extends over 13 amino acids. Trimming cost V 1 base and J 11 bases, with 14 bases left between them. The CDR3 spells CASSLFGAWMAFL. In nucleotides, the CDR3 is TGTGCCAGCAGTTTATTCGGGGCATGGATGGCTTTCCTT.

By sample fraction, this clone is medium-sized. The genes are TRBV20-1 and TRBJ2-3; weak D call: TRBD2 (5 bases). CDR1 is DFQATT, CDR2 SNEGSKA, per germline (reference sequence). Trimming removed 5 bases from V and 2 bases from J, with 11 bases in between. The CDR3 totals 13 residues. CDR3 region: CSAHDGDTDTQYF. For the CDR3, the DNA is TGCAGTGCTCACGACGGGGACACAGATACGCAGTATTTT.

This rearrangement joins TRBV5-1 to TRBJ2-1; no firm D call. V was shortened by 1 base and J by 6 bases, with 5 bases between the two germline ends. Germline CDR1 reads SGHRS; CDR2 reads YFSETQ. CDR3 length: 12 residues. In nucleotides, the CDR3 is TGCGCCAGCAGCTTGTCCCTCAATGAGCAGTTCTTC. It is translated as CASSLSLNEQFF.

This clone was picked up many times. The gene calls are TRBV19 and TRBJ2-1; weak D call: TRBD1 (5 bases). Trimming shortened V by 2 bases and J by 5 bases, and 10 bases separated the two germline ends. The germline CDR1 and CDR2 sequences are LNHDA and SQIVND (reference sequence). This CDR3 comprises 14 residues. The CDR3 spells CASSIITGDNEQFF. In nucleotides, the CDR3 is TGTGCCAGTAGTATAATCACAGGTGACAATGAGCAGTTCTTC.

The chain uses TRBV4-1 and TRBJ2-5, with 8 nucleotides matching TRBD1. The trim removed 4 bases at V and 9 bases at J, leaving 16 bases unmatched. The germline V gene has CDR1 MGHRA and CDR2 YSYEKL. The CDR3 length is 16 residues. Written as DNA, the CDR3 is TGCGCCAGCAGCCGATATCCGGGACAGGAAGATGGGGCCCAGTACTTC. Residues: CASSRYPGQEDGAQYF.

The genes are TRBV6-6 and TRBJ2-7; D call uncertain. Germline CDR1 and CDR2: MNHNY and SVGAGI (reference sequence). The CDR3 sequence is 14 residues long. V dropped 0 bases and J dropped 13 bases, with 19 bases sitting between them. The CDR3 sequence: CASSYSGSLAERYF. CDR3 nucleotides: TGTGCCAGCAGTTACTCAGGCTCTCTGGCAGAGAGATACTTC.

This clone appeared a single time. The CDR3 DNA follows: TGTGCCAGCAGCCCGACTACTAGCGGGAGGGATACGCAGTATTTT. This gives the protein CASSPTTSGRDTQYF. The rearrangement uses TRBV7-9 and TRBJ2-3, with 12 nucleotides matching TRBD2. J lost 6 bases, V lost 5 bases, and 6 bases had no gene match. From germline, CDR1 is SEHNR and CDR2 FQNEAQ (reference sequence). This CDR3 is 15 amino acids long.

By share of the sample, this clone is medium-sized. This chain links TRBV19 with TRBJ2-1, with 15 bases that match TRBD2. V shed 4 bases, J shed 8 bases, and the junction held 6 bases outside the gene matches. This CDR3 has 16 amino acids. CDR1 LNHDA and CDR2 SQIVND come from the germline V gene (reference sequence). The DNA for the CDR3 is TGTGCCAGTAGTACCGGGACTAGCGGGAGGTGGGATGAGCAGTTCTTC. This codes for CASSTGTSGRWDEQFF.

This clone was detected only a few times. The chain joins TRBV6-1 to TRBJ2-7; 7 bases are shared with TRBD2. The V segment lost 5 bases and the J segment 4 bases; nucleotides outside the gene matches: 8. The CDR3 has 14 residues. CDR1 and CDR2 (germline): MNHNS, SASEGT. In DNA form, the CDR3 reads TGTGCCAGCAGTATTTCTAGCGGCCGGTACGAGCAGTACTTC. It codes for CASSISSGRYEQYF.